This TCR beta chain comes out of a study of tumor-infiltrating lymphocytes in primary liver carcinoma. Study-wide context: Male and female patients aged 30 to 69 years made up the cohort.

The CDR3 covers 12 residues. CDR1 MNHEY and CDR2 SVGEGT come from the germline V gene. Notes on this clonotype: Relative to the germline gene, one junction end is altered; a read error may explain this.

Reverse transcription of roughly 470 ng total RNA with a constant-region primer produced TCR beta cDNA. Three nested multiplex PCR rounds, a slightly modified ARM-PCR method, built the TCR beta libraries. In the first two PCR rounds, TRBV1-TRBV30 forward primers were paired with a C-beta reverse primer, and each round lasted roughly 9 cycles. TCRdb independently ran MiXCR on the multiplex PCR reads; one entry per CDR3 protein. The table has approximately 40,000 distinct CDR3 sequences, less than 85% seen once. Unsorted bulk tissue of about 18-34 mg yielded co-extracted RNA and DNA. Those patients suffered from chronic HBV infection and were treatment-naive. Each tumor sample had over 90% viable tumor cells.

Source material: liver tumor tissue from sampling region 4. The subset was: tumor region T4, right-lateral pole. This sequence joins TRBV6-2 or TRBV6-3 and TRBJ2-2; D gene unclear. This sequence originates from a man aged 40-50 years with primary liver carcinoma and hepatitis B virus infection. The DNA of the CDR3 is TGTGCTAGCATCTCATACACCGGGGAGCTGTTTTTT. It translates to CASISYTGELFF.